Sequencing of this TCR beta chain was carried out in a study of cytomegalovirus exposure and HLA in healthy donors. Everyone who donated was a healthy bone marrow donor. The PCR employed 60 Vbeta primers together with 13 Jbeta primers. Profiling relied on immunoSEQ multiplex PCR, and the TCRdb table lists in-frame clones only, not all of them. The sample shows roughly 200,000 clones, more than 65% of them seen only once. The sequenced sample was PBMCs. The receptor was isolated from a female donor in good health and CMV-seronegative.

The CDR3 DNA sequence: TGTGCCAGCAGCTTAGACGGATCGGCCGGGAATGGGGGCTACACCTTC. Translation gives CASSLDGSAGNGGYTF. The genes are TRBV11-2 and TRBJ1-2; no clear D. Germline values: CDR1 SGHAT, CDR2 FQNNGV. Trimming removed 0 bases from V and 8 bases from J, with 19 bases in between. This CDR3 is 16 amino acids long.